The present entry profiles one T cell receptor (beta chain) with its context. Antigen: not known. The data were obtained in a study of OX40 agonist ivuxolimab in advanced cancers. Study conclusions and caveats: Low clonal expansion, among the lowest seen, marked partial responders at 0.1-3.0 mg/kg.

Data came from immunoSEQ multiplex PCR; TCRdb stores just in-frame clones and leaves some out. The data show tens of thousands of clones, roughly 90% seen once. The CDR3 totals 12 residues. V lost 3 bases, J lost 10 bases, and 12 bases lay in between. Germline lookup yields CDR1 SQVTM and CDR2 ANQGSEA. The sample was CD4+ or CD8+ T cells sorted from blood, taken in a trial of the OX40 agonist ivuxolimab. The clonotype was recovered from an adult with an advanced solid tumor such as melanoma, head and neck, liver or kidney cancer. This chain links TRBV29-1 with TRBJ1-4; D gene uncertain. CDR3 in amino acids: CSVDGGGGKLFF. CDR3 in DNA: TGCAGCGTTGATGGCGGCGGCGGAAAACTGTTTTTT.